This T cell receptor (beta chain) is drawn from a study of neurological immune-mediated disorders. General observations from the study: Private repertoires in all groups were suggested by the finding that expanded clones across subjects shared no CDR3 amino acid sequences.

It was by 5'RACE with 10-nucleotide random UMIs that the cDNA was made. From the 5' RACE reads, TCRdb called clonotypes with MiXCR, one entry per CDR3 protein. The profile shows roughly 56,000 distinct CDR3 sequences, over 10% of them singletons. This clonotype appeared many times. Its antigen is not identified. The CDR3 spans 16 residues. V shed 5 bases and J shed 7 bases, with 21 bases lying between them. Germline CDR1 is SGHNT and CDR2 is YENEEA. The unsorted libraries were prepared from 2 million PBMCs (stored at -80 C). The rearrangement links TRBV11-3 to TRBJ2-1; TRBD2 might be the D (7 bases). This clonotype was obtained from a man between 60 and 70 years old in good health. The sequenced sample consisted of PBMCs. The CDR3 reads CASSPVGGGTWNEQFF. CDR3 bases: TGTGCCAGCAGCCCGGTAGGGGGGGGTACGTGGAATGAGCAGTTCTTC. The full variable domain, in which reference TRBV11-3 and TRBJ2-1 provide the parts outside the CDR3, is EAGVVQSPRYKIIEKKQPVAFWCNPISGHNTLYWYLQNLGQGPELLIRYENEEAVDDSQLPKDRFSAERLKGVDSTLKIQPAELGDSAVYLCASSPVGGGTWNEQFFGPGTRLTVL.